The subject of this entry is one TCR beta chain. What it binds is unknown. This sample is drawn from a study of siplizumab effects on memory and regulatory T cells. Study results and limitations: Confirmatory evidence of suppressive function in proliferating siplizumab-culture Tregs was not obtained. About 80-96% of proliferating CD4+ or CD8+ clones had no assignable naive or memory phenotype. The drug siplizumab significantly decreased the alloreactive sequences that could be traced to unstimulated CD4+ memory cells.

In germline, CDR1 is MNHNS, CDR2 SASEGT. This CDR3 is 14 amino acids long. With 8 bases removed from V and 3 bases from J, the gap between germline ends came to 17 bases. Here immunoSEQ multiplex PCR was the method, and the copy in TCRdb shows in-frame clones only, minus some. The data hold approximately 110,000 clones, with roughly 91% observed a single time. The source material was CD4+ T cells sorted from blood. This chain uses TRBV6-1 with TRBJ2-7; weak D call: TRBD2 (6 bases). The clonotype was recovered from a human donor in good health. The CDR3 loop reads CASLYGTHLYEQYF. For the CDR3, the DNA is TGTGCCAGCCTTTATGGGACTCACCTCTACGAGCAGTACTTC.